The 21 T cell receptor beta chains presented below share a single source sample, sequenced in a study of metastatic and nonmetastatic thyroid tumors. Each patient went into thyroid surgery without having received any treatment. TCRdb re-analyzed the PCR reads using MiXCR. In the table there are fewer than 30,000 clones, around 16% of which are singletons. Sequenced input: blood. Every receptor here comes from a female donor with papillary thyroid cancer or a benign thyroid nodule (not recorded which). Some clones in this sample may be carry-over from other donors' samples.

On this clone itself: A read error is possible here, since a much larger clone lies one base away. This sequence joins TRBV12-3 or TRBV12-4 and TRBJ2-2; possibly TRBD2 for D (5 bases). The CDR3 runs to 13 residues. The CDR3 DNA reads TGTGCCACCAGGCCCGATATCACCGGGGAGATGTTTTTT. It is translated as CATRPDITGEMFF.

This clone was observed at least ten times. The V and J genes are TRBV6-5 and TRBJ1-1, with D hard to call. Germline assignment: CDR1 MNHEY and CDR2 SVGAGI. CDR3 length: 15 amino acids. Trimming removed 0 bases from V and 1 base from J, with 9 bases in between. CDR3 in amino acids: CASSYSNVRNTEAFF. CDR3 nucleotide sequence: TGTGCCAGCAGTTACTCAAACGTGAGGAACACTGAAGCTTTCTTT.

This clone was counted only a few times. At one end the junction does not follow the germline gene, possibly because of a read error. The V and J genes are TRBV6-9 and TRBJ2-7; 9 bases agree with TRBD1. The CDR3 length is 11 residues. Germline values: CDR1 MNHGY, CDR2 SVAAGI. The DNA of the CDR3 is TGCGCCGCGACAGGGGGACTCGAACAGTACTTC. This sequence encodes CAATGGLEQYF.

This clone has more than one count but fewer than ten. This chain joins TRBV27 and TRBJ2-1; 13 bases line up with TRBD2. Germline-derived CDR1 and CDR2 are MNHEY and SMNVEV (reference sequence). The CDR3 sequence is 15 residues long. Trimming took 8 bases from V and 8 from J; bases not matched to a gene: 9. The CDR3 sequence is CASGRRLAGGDEQFF. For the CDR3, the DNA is TGTGCCAGCGGACGACGACTAGCGGGAGGCGATGAGCAGTTCTTC.

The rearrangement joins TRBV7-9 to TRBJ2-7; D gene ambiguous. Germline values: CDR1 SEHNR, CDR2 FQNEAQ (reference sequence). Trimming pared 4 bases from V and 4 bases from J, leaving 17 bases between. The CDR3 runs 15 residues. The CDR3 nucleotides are TGTGCCAGCAGCTCACACAACAAATTTCAATACGAGCAGTACTTC. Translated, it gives CASSSHNKFQYEQYF.

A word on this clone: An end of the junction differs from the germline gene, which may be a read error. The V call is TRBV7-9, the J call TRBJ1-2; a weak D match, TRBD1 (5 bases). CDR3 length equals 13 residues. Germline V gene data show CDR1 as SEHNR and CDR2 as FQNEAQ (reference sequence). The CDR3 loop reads CTSILEGFYGYTF. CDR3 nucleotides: TGTACCAGCATCTTAGAGGGGTTCTATGGCTACACCTTC.

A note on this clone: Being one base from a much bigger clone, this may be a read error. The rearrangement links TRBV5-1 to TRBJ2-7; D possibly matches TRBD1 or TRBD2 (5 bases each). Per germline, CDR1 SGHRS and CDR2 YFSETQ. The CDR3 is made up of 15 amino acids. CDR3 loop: CASNLTDPGFGEQYF. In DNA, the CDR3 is TGCGCCAGCAACTTGACAGACCCGGGGTTTGGCGAGCAGTACTTC. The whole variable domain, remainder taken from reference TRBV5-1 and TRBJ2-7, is KAGVTQTPRYLIKTRGQQVTLSCSPISGHRSVSWYQQTPGQGLQFLFEYFSETQRNKGNFPGRFSGRQFSNSRSEMNVSTLELGDSALYLCASNLTDPGFGEQYFGPGTRLTVT.

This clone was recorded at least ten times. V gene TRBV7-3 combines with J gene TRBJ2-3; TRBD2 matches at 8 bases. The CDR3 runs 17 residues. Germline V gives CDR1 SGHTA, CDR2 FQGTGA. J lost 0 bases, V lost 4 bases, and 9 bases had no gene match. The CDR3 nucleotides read TGTGCCAGCAGCTCAGGGCCGGGACTAGTTAGCACAGATACGCAGTATTTT. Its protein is CASSSGPGLVSTDTQYF.

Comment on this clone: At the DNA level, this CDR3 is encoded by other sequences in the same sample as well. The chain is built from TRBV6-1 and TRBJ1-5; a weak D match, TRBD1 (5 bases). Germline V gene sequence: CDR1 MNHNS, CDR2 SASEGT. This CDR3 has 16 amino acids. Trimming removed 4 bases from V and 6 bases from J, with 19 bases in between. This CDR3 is CASSGGTDTGGQPQHF. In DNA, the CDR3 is TGTGCCAGCAGTGGCGGGACGGACACTGGAGGTCAGCCCCAGCATTTT.

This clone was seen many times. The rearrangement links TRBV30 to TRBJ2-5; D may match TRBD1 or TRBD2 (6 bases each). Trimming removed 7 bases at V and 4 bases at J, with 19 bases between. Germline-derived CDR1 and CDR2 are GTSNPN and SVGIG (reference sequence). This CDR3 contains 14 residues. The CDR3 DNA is TGTGCCTCTCATAGGGGGGCTGGAGGAGAGACCCAGTACTTC. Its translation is CASHRGAGGETQYF.

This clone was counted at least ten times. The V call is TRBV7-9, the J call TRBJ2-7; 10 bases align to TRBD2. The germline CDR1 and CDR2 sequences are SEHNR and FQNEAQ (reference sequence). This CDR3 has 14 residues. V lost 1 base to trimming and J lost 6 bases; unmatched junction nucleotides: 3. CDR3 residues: CASSLGGLAPEQYF. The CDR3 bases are TGTGCCAGCAGCTTAGGGGGACTAGCGCCCGAGCAGTACTTC.

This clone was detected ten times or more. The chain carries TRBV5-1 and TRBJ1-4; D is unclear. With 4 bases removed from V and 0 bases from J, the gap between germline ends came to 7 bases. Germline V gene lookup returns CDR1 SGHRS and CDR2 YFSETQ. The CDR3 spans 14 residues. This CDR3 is CASSRDSTNEKLFF. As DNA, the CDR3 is TGCGCCAGCAGCCGAGATTCAACTAATGAAAAACTGTTTTTT.

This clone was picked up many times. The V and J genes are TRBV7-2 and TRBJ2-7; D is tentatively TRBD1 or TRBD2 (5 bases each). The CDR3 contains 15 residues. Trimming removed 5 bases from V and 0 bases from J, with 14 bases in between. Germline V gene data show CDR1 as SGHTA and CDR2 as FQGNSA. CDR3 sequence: CASSPGRDGSYEQYF. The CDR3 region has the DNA TGTGCCAGCAGCCCAGGTCGGGACGGCTCCTACGAGCAGTACTTC.

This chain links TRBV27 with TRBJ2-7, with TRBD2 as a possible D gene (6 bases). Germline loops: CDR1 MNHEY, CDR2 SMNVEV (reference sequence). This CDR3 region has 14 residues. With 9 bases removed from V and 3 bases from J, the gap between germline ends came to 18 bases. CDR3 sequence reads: CASNVGLAVYEQYF. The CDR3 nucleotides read TGTGCCAGTAACGTGGGACTCGCAGTCTACGAGCAGTACTTC.

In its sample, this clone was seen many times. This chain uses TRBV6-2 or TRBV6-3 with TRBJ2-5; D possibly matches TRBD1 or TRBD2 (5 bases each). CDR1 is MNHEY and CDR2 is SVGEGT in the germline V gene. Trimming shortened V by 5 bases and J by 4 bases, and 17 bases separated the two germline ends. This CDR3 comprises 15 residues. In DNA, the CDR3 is TGTGCCAGCAGTGCTCGGGACCGCCTCGCAGAGACCCAGTACTTC. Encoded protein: CASSARDRLAETQYF.

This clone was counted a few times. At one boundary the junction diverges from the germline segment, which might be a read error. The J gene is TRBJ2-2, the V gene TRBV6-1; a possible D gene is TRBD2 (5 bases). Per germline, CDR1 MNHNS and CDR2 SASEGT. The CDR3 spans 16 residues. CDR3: CVSRRTVEGATGEMFF. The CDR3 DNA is TGTGTCAGCAGACGCACCGTAGAGGGAGCCACCGGGGAGATGTTTTTT.

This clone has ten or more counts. The CDR3 DNA sequence: TGTGCCAGCAGCACGATAGACGAGCAGTACTTC. Translated, it gives CASSTIDEQYF. This rearrangement joins TRBV3-1 to TRBJ2-7, with D uncertain. The V end was cut by 5 bases, the J end by 5 bases, with 7 bases between. Germline assignment: CDR1 LGHDT and CDR2 YNNKEL (reference sequence). This CDR3 comprises 11 residues.

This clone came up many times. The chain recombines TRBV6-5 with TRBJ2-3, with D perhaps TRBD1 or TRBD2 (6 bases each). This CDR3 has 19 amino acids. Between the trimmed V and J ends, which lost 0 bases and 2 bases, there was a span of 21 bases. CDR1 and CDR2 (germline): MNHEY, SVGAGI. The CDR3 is CASSYSTWGAPSPTDTQYF. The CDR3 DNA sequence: TGTGCCAGCAGTTACTCGACGTGGGGGGCCCCCTCCCCCACAGATACGCAGTATTTT.

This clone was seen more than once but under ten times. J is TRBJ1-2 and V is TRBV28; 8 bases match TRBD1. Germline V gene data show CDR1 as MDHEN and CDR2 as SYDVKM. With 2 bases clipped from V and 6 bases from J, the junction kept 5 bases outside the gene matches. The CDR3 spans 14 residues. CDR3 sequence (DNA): TGTGCCAGCAGTTTACCTGACAGGGGCCATGGCTACACCTTC. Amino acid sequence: CASSLPDRGHGYTF.

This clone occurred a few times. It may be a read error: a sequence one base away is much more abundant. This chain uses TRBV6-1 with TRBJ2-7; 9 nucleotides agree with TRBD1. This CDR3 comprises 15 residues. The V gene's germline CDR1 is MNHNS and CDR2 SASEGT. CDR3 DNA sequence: TGTGCCAGCAGCGTTACAGGGGGCAGCTCCTACGAGCGGTACTTC. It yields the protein CASSVTGGSSYERYF.

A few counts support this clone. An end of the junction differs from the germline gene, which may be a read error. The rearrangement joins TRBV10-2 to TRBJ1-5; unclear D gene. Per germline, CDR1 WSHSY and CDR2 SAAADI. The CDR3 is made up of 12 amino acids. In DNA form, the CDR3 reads TGCGCCAGCAGAGACGGCAATCAACCCCACCATTTT. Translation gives CASRDGNQPHHF.